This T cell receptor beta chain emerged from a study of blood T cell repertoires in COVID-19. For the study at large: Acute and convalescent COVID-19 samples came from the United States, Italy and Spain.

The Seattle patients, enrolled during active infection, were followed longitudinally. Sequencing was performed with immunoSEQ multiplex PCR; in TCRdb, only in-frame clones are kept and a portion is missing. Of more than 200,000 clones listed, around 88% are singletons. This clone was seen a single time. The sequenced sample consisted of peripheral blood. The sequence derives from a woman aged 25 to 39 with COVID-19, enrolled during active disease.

The CDR3 region is CAIRTTDLNGNTIYF. The CDR3 DNA follows: TGTGCCATCAGGACGACAGACTTAAACGGAAACACCATATATTTT. This chain joins TRBV10-3 and TRBJ1-3, with D possibly matching TRBD1 (5 bases). Germline V lookup: CDR1 ENHRY, CDR2 SYGVKD. This CDR3 has 15 amino acids. The germline V and J ends were trimmed by 6 bases and 4 bases, with 16 bases remaining between them.